These 6 T cell receptor beta chains share one sample of origin, sequenced in a study of T cell responses to AZD1222 COVID-19 vaccine. Sequencing was performed with immunoSEQ multiplex PCR; in TCRdb, only in-frame clones are kept and a portion is missing. The sample records fewer than 90,000 clones, 87% being singletons. Sample: peripheral blood, taken on day 0 of AZD1222 vaccination. The receptors originated from an adult in good health.

This rearrangement joins TRBV12-3 or TRBV12-4 to TRBJ1-1; D unresolved. V lost 8 bases and J lost 0, with 10 bases in between. This CDR3 has 13 amino acids. The CDR3 coding sequence is TGTGCCAGCCACATAGGGATGAACACTGAAGCTTTCTTT. Its protein product is CASHIGMNTEAFF.

The gene calls are TRBV19 and TRBJ2-3, with 9 positions matching TRBD2. V shed 1 base and J 1 base; nucleotides not matched to a gene: 0. This CDR3 region has 15 residues. CDR1 is LNHDA and CDR2 is SQIVND in the germline V gene (reference sequence). CDR3 protein: CASSIGGRGTDTQYF. In nucleotides, the CDR3 is TGTGCCAGTAGTATAGGCGGGAGGGGCACAGATACGCAGTATTTT.

J is TRBJ2-7 and V is TRBV5-5; D is undetermined. Trimming shortened V by 4 bases and J by 6 bases, and 23 bases separated the two germline ends. The CDR3 length is 16 residues. In germline, CDR1 is SGHKS, CDR2 YYEKEE (reference sequence). The CDR3 sequence: CASSTPLTPKGSEQYF. The DNA for the CDR3 is TGTGCCAGCAGCACCCCACTAACACCCAAAGGGTCCGAGCAGTACTTC. Supplemented by reference TRBV5-5 and TRBJ2-7, the full variable domain reads DAGVTQSPTHLIKTRGQQVTLRCSPISGHKSVSWYQQVLGQGPQFIFQYYEKEERGRGNFPDRFSARQFPNYSSELNVNALLLGDSALYLCASSTPLTPKGSEQYFGPGTRLTVT.

The chain uses TRBV19 and TRBJ1-5; 7 bases align to TRBD1. The CDR3 covers 16 residues. Per germline, CDR1 LNHDA and CDR2 SQIVND (reference sequence). Trimming cost V 5 bases and J 9 bases; bases outside gene matches: 16. CDR3 sequence reads: CASSPDVQGVPRPQHF. In nucleotides, the CDR3 is TGTGCCAGTAGTCCCGATGTCCAGGGGGTACCAAGGCCCCAGCATTTT.

The CDR3 sequence is CASSRGQGLGGYTF. CDR3 coding DNA: TGTGCCAGCAGCCGAGGACAGGGGCTAGGTGGCTACACCTTC. The genes are TRBV7-9 and TRBJ1-2; TRBD1 aligns across 9 bases. With 5 bases clipped from V and 7 bases from J, the junction kept 8 bases outside the gene matches. Germline V lookup: CDR1 SEHNR, CDR2 FQNEAQ (reference sequence). The CDR3 extends over 14 amino acids.

This chain connects TRBV10-3 to TRBJ1-2; D ambiguous. Trimming took off 3 bases at V and 6 bases at J, with 17 bases between the two ends. The germline gives CDR1 ENHRY, CDR2 SYGVKD. This CDR3 region has 15 residues. The DNA for the CDR3 is TGTGCCATCAGTGAAGTATCCAGGTTGTTGGATGGCTACACCTTC. Amino acid sequence: CAISEVSRLLDGYTF.